These T cell receptor beta chains were read from a single sample in a study of OX40 agonist ivuxolimab in advanced cancers. The assay was immunoSEQ multiplex PCR, and TCRdb's table has in-frame clones only and misses some. Among about 90,000 clones listed, about nine tenths were seen once. The source was CD4+ or CD8+ T cells sorted from blood, collected in a trial of the OX40 agonist ivuxolimab. The receptors stem from an adult with an advanced solid tumor such as melanoma, head and neck, liver or kidney cancer. Each CDR3 is given without its conserved first and last residue. A D gene is named only where the DNA matches it firmly. The size field is filled for only some rows; it gives once, few, many or a size class.

D,size,J,V,CDR3
-,-,TRBJ1-5,TRBV7-8,ASSTRGGQPQH
TRBD2,-,TRBJ2-7,TRBV14,ASSQGTSAYEQY
-,-,TRBJ2-2,TRBV6-4,ASSGQGTGELF
-,once,TRBJ2-7,TRBV2,ASRANYEQY
-,-,TRBJ1-4,TRBV28,ASTKGRNEKLF
-,-,TRBJ2-7,TRBV9,ASSVGTLGGRGEQY
-,-,TRBJ1-5,TRBV4-1,ASSQKVSNQPQH
-,-,TRBJ1-5,TRBV10-2,ASSELLGQPQH
-,-,TRBJ1-2,TRBV11-3,ASSLGGGNYGYT
-,-,TRBJ2-3,TRBV5-8,ASSLATGADTQY
-,-,TRBJ2-7,TRBV27,ASRSDPGPSYEQY
-,-,TRBJ2-2,TRBV19,ASSKWGARNTGELF
-,-,TRBJ2-7,TRBV7-6,ASSPQASYEQY
-,-,TRBJ1-3,TRBV21-1,ASSKPRDNSGNTIY
-,-,TRBJ2-5,TRBV20-1,SATYGETQY
-,-,TRBJ2-3,TRBV10-3,AISSGASDTQY
-,few,TRBJ1-1,TRBV15,ATSREVNTEAF
-,-,TRBJ2-7,TRBV7-2,ASSPGLGAHSYEQY
-,-,TRBJ1-5,TRBV4-1,ASSQVAGGRGQPQH
-,once,TRBJ1-1,TRBV7-2,ASSLEGGGRAF
TRBD1,-,TRBJ1-2,TRBV5-1,ASSSGTGAGYGYT
TRBD2,few,TRBJ2-7,TRBV11-2,ASSLVAGRDEQY
-,-,TRBJ1-3,TRBV18,ASSPPGTLFGNTIY
-,-,TRBJ1-5,TRBV4-1,ASSQGDSLYSNQPQH
-,-,TRBJ1-5,TRBV5-1,ASSLGGNNQPQH
-,-,TRBJ2-1,TRBV11-2,ASSLERDNEQF
TRBD1,-,TRBJ2-5,TRBV7-2,ASSLGWGQGETQY
TRBD1,-,TRBJ1-6,TRBV5-6,ASSGQGNSPLH
-,-,TRBJ2-5,TRBV19,ASSIVAEETQY